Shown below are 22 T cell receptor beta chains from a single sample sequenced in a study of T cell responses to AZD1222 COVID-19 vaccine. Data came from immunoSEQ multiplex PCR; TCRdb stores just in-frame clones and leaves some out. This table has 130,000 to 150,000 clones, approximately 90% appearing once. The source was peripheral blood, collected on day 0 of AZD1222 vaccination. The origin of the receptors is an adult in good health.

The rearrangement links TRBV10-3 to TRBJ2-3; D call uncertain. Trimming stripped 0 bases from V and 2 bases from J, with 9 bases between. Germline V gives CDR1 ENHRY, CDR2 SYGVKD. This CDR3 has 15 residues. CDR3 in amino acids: CAISESTGYTDTQYF. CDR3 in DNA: TGTGCCATCAGTGAGTCGACCGGCTACACAGATACGCAGTATTTT.

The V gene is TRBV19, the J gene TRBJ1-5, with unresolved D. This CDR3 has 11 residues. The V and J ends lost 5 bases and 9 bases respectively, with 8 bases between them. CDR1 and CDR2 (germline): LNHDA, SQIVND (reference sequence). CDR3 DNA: TGTGCCAGTAGTCCGGGGTGGCCCCAGCATTTT. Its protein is CASSPGWPQHF.

The CDR3 region has the DNA TGTGCCAGCAGCTTCCTTCAGGGGAGAGAAGCTTTCTTT. Translation gives CASSFLQGREAFF. This chain uses TRBV6-5 with TRBJ1-1, with D possibly being TRBD1 (6 bases). This CDR3 is built from 13 residues. Deletions cut 6 bases from V and 8 bases from J, with 16 bases between. CDR1 and CDR2 from the germline V gene are MNHEY and SVGAGI.

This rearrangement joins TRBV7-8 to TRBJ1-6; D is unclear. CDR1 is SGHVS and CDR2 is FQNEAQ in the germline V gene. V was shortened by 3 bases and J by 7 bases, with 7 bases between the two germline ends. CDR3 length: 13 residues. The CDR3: CASSLDGNSPLHF. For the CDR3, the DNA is TGTGCCAGCAGCTTGGACGGGAATTCACCCCTCCACTTT.

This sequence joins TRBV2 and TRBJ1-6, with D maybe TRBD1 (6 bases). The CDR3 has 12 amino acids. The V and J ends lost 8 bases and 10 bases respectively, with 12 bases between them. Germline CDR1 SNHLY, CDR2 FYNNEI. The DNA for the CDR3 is TGTGCCAGCCTAAGGACAGAATCACCCCTCCACTTT. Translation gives CASLRTESPLHF.

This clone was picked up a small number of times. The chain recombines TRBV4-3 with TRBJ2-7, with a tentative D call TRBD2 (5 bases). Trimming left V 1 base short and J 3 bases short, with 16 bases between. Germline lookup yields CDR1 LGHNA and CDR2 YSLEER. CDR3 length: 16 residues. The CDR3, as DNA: TGCGCCAGCAGCCAAGCTAGAGGAGGAATAATCTACGAGCAGTACTTC. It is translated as CASSQARGGIIYEQYF.

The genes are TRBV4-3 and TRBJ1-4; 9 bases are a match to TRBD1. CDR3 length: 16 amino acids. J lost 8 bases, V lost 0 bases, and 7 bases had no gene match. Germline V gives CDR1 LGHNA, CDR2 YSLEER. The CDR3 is CASSQDVGQGDEKLFF. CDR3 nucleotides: TGCGCCAGCAGCCAAGATGTGGGACAGGGCGACGAAAAACTGTTTTTT.

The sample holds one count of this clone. CDR3 DNA sequence: TGTGCCATCAGTGAATCGCAACAGCCCCAGCATTTT. It yields the protein CAISESQQPQHF. The chain links TRBV10-3 to TRBJ1-5; no clear D. The germline V and J ends were trimmed by 3 bases and 7 bases, with 7 bases remaining between them. Germline V gives CDR1 ENHRY, CDR2 SYGVKD. The CDR3 runs 12 residues.

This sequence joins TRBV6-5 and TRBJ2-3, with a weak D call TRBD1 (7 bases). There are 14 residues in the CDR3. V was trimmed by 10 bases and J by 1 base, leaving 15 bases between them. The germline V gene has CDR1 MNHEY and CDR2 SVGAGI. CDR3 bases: TGTGCCACCTCAGGGGGGCAGGGCACAGATACGCAGTATTTT. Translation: CATSGGQGTDTQYF.

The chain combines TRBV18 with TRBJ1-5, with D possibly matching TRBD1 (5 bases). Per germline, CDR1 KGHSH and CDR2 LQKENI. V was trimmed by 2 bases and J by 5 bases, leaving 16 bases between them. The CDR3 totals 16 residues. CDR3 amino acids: CASSPSGPGGDQPQHF. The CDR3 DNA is TGTGCCAGCTCACCATCCGGTCCGGGAGGGGATCAGCCCCAGCATTTT.

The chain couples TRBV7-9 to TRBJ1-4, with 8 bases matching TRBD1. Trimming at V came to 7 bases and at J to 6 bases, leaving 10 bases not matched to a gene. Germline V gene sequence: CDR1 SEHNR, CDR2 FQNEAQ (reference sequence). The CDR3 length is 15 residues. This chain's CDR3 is CASKATGARDEKLFF. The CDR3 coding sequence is TGTGCCAGCAAAGCGACAGGGGCGCGGGATGAAAAACTGTTTTTT.

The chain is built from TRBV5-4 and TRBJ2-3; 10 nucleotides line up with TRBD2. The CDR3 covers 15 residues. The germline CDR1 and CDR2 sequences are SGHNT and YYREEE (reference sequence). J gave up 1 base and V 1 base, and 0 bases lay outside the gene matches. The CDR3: CASSLTSGGTDTQYF. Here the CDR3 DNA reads TGTGCCAGCAGCTTGACTAGCGGGGGCACAGATACGCAGTATTTT.

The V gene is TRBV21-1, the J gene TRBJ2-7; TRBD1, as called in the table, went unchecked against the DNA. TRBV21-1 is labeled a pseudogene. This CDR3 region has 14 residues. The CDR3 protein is CASSKVAPTYEQYF. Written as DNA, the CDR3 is TGTGCCAGCAGCAAAGTGGCCCCAACCTACGAGCAGTACTTC.

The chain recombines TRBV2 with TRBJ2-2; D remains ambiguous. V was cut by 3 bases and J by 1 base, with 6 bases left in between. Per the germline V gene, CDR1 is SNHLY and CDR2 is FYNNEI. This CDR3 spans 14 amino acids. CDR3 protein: CASSDDGNTGELFF. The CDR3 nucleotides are TGTGCCAGCAGTGACGATGGGAACACCGGGGAGCTGTTTTTT.

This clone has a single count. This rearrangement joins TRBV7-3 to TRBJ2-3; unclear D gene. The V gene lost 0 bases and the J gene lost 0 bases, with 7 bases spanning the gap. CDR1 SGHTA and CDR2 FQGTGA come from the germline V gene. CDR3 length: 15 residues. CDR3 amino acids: CASSLTYGSTDTQYF. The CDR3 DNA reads TGTGCCAGCAGCTTAACTTACGGTAGCACAGATACGCAGTATTTT.

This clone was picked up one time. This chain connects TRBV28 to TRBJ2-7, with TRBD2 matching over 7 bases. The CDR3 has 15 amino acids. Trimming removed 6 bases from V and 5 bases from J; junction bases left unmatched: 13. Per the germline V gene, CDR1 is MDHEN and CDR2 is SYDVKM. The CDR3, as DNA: TGTGCCAGCAGGGTGCGGGGGAATCCTCTCCACGAGCAGTACTTC. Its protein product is CASRVRGNPLHEQYF.

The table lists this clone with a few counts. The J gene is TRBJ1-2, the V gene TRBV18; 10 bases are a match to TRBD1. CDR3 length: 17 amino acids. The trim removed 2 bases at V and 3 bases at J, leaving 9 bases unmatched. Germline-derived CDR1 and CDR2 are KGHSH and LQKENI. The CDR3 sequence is CASSPTGTGDNYYGYTF. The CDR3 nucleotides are TGTGCCAGCTCACCAACCGGGACAGGGGACAATTACTATGGCTACACCTTC. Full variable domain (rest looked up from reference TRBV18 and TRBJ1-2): NAGVMQNPRHLVRRRGQEARLRCSPMKGHSHVYWYRQLPEEGLKFMVYLQKENIIDESGMPKERFSAEFPKEGPSILRIQQVVRGDSAAYFCASSPTGTGDNYYGYTFGSGTRLTVV.

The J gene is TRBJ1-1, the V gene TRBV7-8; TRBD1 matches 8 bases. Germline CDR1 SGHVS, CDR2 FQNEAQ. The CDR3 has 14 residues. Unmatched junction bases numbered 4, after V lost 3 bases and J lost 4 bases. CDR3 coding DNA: TGTGCCAGCAGCTTGGACAGGGTGGCCACTGAAGCTTTCTTT. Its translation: CASSLDRVATEAFF. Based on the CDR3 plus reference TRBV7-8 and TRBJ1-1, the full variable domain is GAGVSQSPRYKVAKRGQDVALRCDPISGHVSLFWYQQALGQGPEFLTYFQNEAQLDKSGLPSDRFFAERPEGSVSTLKIQRTQQEDSAVYLCASSLDRVATEAFFGQGTRLTVV.

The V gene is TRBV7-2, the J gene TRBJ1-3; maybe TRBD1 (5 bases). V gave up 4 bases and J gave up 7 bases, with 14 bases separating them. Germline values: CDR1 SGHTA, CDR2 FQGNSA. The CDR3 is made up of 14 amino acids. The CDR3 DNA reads TGTGCCAGCAGCTCGGGGGTTACGGGCAACACCATATATTTT. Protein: CASSSGVTGNTIYF. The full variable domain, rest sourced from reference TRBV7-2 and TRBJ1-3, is GAGVSQSPSNKVTEKGKDVELRCDPISGHTALYWYRQSLGQGLEFLIYFQGNSAPDKSGLPSDRFSAERTGGSVSTLTIQRTQQEDSAVYLCASSSGVTGNTIYFGEGSWLTVV.

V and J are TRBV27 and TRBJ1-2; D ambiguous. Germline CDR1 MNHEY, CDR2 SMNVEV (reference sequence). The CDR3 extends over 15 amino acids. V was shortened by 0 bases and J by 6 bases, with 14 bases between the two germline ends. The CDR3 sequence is CASSLSRAGTNGYTF. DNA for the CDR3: TGTGCCAGCAGTTTATCGAGGGCAGGAACGAATGGCTACACCTTC.

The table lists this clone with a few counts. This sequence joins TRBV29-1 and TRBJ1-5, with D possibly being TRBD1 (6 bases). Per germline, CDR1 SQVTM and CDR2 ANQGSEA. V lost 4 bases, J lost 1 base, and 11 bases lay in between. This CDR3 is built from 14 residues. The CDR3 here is CSVGTGHSNQPQHF. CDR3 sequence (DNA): TGCAGCGTTGGAACGGGACACAGCAATCAGCCCCAGCATTTT.

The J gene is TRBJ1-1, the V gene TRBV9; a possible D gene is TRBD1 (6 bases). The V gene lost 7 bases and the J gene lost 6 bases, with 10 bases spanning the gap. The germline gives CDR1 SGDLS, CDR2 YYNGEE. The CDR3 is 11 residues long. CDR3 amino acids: CASGRGAEAFF. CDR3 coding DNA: TGTGCCAGCGGCAGGGGAGCTGAAGCTTTCTTT.